This TCR beta chain derives from a study of technical replicates of blood from a handful of donors. CDR3 length equals 15 residues. V gave up 4 bases and J gave up 7 bases; unmatched junction bases: 7. The germline V gene encodes CDR1 MNHEY and CDR2 SVGAGI. TCRdb keeps only in-frame clones here, not all; method: immunoSEQ multiplex PCR. The sample has some 80,000 clones, approximately 92% seen once. The source material was T cells isolated from PBMCs. The chain has TRBV6-5 and TRBJ2-7, with TRBD2 matching over 13 bases. This clonotype was sampled from a human donor in good health. CDR3 residues: CASSWTSGSLGEQYF. DNA for the CDR3: TGTGCCAGCAGTTGGACTAGCGGGAGCCTGGGGGAGCAGTACTTC.